The clone carrying this T cell receptor (beta chain) was seen only once. Data came from immunoSEQ multiplex PCR; TCRdb stores just in-frame clones and leaves some out. The sample has approximately 31,000 clones, around 90% seen once. The data originate from a study of OX40 agonist ivuxolimab in advanced cancers. Looking at the study overall: It was ivuxolimab, an agonistic anti-OX40 (CD134) antibody, that patients were treated with. A history of anti-PD-1, anti-PD-L1 or anti-CTLA-4 therapy was acceptable, and roughly 40% had some.

CDR3 size: 13 residues. V dropped 3 bases and J dropped 4 bases, with 9 bases sitting between them. Germline lookup yields CDR1 MNHNS and CDR2 SASEGT. The receptor was derived from an adult with an advanced solid tumor such as melanoma, head and neck, liver or kidney cancer. The chain couples TRBV6-1 to TRBJ1-1; tentatively, D is TRBD1 (5 bases). The sample here was CD4+ or CD8+ T cells sorted from blood, taken in a trial of the OX40 agonist ivuxolimab. The CDR3 here is CASSDSTGTEAFF. In nucleotides, the CDR3 is TGTGCCAGCAGTGACTCCACAGGCACTGAAGCTTTCTTT.